A selection of T cell receptor beta chains follows, all from one sample in a study of cytomegalovirus exposure and HLA in healthy donors. Only in-frame clones appear in the TCRdb table, and some are missing; sequencing was by immunoSEQ multiplex PCR. This table has approximately 140,000 clones, around 79% appearing once. The sample consisted of PBMCs. The receptors derive from a human donor in good health. Each CDR3 is given without its conserved first and last residue. Each record gives: J gene, D gene, V gene, CDR3 protein. D genes are given only for firm matches.

TRBJ1-1,.,TRBV13,ASSVETYRDTEAF
TRBJ1-6,.,TRBV15,ATSRDNRAYSPLH
TRBJ2-4,.,TRBV29-1,SVDKGNIQY
TRBJ1-1,TRBD1,TRBV7-2,ASSLLMPQGKAF
TRBJ1-2,.,TRBV27,ASSTPGFYGYT
TRBJ2-5,.,TRBV14,ASSQEIRETQY
TRBJ1-1,.,TRBV7-9,ASSLNLRDTEAF
TRBJ1-5,TRBD1,TRBV2,ASKDRSNQPQH
TRBJ2-5,TRBD1,TRBV10-1,ASGGQGVETQY
TRBJ2-2,.,TRBV6-5,ASNRVPGELF
TRBJ1-4,.,TRBV7-2,ASSLNVDYGKLF
TRBJ1-2,TRBD1,TRBV19,ASSFRTGGSFGYT
TRBJ2-3,.,TRBV7-9,ASSPPGVTDTQY
TRBJ2-7,TRBD1,TRBV7-9,ASSQGQVPTYEQY
TRBJ2-2,.,TRBV5-6,ASSDYTGELF
TRBJ2-7,.,TRBV30,AWSPDRSYEQY
TRBJ2-1,TRBD2,TRBV4-2,ATAGLAGYNEQF
TRBJ2-2,.,TRBV4-3,ASSQNSGPLNTGELF
TRBJ2-3,.,TRBV5-4,ASSRPGDTQY
TRBJ1-1,TRBD1,TRBV28,ASSRWDRWNTEAF
TRBJ2-3,TRBD2,TRBV9,ASSVRLGDSGTSTDTQY
TRBJ2-5,TRBD1,TRBV19,ASSSQGRKETQY
TRBJ1-5,.,TRBV7-2,ASSLRQNQPQH
TRBJ2-1,.,TRBV7-9,SSSFTNNEQF
TRBJ1-5,.,TRBV6-1,ASSPTGGSNQPQH
TRBJ2-3,.,TRBV11-3,ASSLRSTDTQY
TRBJ2-1,.,TRBV9,ASSVTTEQF
TRBJ2-3,TRBD2,TRBV4-2,ASSPMGTSGRTDTQY
TRBJ1-5,.,TRBV19,ASSTTTGNNQPQH
TRBJ1-2,TRBD1,TRBV5-1,ASRPGTVGAGGYT
TRBJ1-5,.,TRBV7-3,ASSPGVNQPQH
TRBJ2-7,TRBD2,TRBV9,ASSVEAGGSYEQY
TRBJ2-5,.,TRBV5-1,ASSFLTEETQY
TRBJ1-1,.,TRBV2,ASREGYQSTAEAF
TRBJ1-6,.,TRBV2,ARQDQGNSPLH
TRBJ2-5,TRBD1,TRBV5-1,ASRRGQNLGQETQY
TRBJ2-1,.,TRBV7-6,ASSLAPGPGDEQF
TRBJ2-3,TRBD2,TRBV10-2,ASMRGRPELGQY
TRBJ2-1,.,TRBV28,ASSFGLPHSYNEQF
TRBJ2-1,.,TRBV11-2,ASSPTAVSYNEQF
TRBJ2-7,.,TRBV11-3,ASSSGNSYEQY
TRBJ1-1,TRBD1,TRBV15,ATSRGTGAQNTEAF
TRBJ2-7,.,TRBV29-1,SVGEVGSIYEQY
TRBJ2-7,TRBD2,TRBV11-2,ASSLSGGSAPSEQY
TRBJ2-1,.,TRBV4-1,ASSQDTLAEGRAEQF
TRBJ2-3,.,TRBV7-8,ASSLGLVTDTQY
TRBJ1-1,TRBD1,TRBV30,AWIAPDRVKNTEAF
TRBJ2-1,TRBD2,TRBV28,ASSLVGASGVFLDEQF
TRBJ1-1,.,TRBV14,ASSQGPQGAF
TRBJ2-1,TRBD1,TRBV10-3,AIRDRNEQF
TRBJ2-7,TRBD2,TRBV6-6,ASSYPTSGAYEQY
TRBJ1-5,.,TRBV27,ASSLSRTVNQPQH
TRBJ2-5,.,TRBV9,ASSVDGGAQETQY
TRBJ1-3,TRBD1,TRBV19,ASRTDRVTGNTIY
TRBJ2-6,TRBD1,TRBV2,ASSDRQGSGANVLT
TRBJ1-1,.,TRBV19,ASNSGGQNEAF
TRBJ2-1,.,TRBV4-2,ASSQDSGLYEQF
TRBJ2-7,TRBD1,TRBV5-6,ASSFGTGGYEQY
TRBJ2-7,.,TRBV28,ASTNFPSYEQY